This T cell receptor beta chain is from a study of blood T cell repertoires in COVID-19. Authors' processing steps: It was from reference gene primer amplification that nucleated cell counts were estimated. Here immunoSEQ multiplex PCR was the method, and the copy in TCRdb shows in-frame clones only, minus some. V, J and clone size are those of that table, while D and trimming were read from the DNA. The sample records nearly 200,000 clones, 86% being singletons. V gave up 5 bases and J gave up 4 bases; unmatched junction bases: 4. The CDR3 loop spans 14 amino acids. The germline V gene encodes CDR1 MNHEY and CDR2 SVGAGI.

The sequencing input was peripheral blood. This TCR was sampled from a woman aged 70-85 years with acute or convalescent COVID-19. The rearrangement links TRBV6-5 to TRBJ1-5; the match to TRBD1 covers 8 bases. The chain's CDR3 is CASSRTGRNQPQHF. The CDR3 nucleotides read TGTGCCAGCAGTAGGACAGGGAGGAATCAGCCCCAGCATTTT.